The 20 T cell receptor beta chains listed next were all sequenced from one sample in a study of cytomegalovirus exposure and HLA in healthy donors. Vbeta (60) and Jbeta (13) primers were used in the PCR. Clones were sequenced by immunoSEQ multiplex PCR, and TCRdb holds only the in-frame ones, with some missing. The repertoire holds under 70,000 clones, with 65% to 70% as singletons. Sequencing was performed on PBMCs. The receptors here all came from a woman in her 30s in good health and CMV-seronegative.

In this sample, this clone turned up once. The chain is built from TRBV7-3 and TRBJ2-1, with a possible D match to TRBD1 (6 bases). The CDR3 spans 13 residues. Germline CDR1 reads SGHTA; CDR2 reads FQGTGA. The V end was cut by 6 bases, the J end by 9 bases, with 15 bases between. The CDR3 spells CASSQGTNGEQFF. In DNA, the CDR3 is TGTGCCAGCAGTCAGGGGACAAACGGTGAGCAGTTCTTC.

The CDR3 spells CASSPLGGWGETQYF. CDR3 nucleotides: TGTGCCAGCAGCCCGCTAGGAGGGTGGGGAGAGACCCAGTACTTC. The V gene is TRBV7-3, the J gene TRBJ2-5; tentatively, D is TRBD2 (6 bases). CDR1 is SGHTA and CDR2 is FQGTGA in the germline V gene. Trimming removed 5 bases at V and 4 bases at J, with 17 bases between. CDR3 length equals 15 residues.

This chain uses TRBV5-1 with TRBJ2-5; D is possibly TRBD2 (6 bases). Germline V lookup: CDR1 SGHRS, CDR2 YFSETQ. V lost 5 bases and J 1 base, leaving 21 bases between the germline ends. This CDR3 comprises 17 residues. In DNA, the CDR3 is TGCGCCAGCAGACCCTCTGGACTGGGGGGTTCCCAAGAGACCCAGTACTTC. Translated: CASRPSGLGGSQETQYF. Full variable domain (missing parts from reference TRBV5-1 and TRBJ2-5): KAGVTQTPRYLIKTRGQQVTLSCSPISGHRSVSWYQQTPGQGLQFLFEYFSETQRNKGNFPGRFSGRQFSNSRSEMNVSTLELGDSALYLCASRPSGLGGSQETQYFGPGTRLLVL.

Notes on this clone: One junction end does not reproduce the germline sequence, and a read error may be involved. In DNA, the CDR3 is TGTGCCAGCAGCCAAGAGCAAGGGAGTCAGCCCCAGCATTTT. Residues: CASSQEQGSQPQHF. The J gene is TRBJ1-5, the V gene TRBV4-1; D ambiguous. Germline V gene data show CDR1 as MGHRA and CDR2 as YSYEKL. This CDR3 is 14 amino acids long.

V and J are TRBV19 and TRBJ1-4; 10 bases are shared with TRBD1. With 1 base clipped from V and 8 bases from J, the junction kept 4 bases outside the gene matches. The CDR3 length is 15 residues. Looked up from germline, CDR1 is LNHDA and CDR2 is SQIVND (reference sequence). The CDR3 coding sequence is TGTGCCAGTAGTATAGGGGGACAGGGGAGAGAAAAACTGTTTTTT. This translates into CASSIGGQGREKLFF.

V gene TRBV5-1 combines with J gene TRBJ2-1, with D perhaps matching TRBD2 (7 bases). Germline-derived CDR1 and CDR2 are SGHRS and YFSETQ. V was cut by 0 bases and J by 8 bases, with 9 bases left in between. The CDR3 is 13 amino acids. CDR3 protein: CASSLGGGDEQFF. DNA for the CDR3: TGCGCCAGCAGCTTGGGGGGGGGCGATGAGCAGTTCTTC.

CDR3 in DNA: TGTGCCTCCAGGGACCTAGCGACGAGCTACGAGCAGTACTTC. Translation gives CASRDLATSYEQYF. The chain carries TRBV19 and TRBJ2-7; the D gene is possibly TRBD2 (6 bases). V shed 11 bases and J shed 3 bases, with 20 bases lying between them. Looked up from germline, CDR1 is LNHDA and CDR2 is SQIVND (reference sequence). This CDR3 spans 14 amino acids.

This rearrangement joins TRBV7-8 to TRBJ1-1, with a tentative D call TRBD1 (5 bases). CDR1 is SGHVS and CDR2 is FQNEAQ in the germline V gene. Trimming took off 3 bases at V and 10 bases at J, with 12 bases between the two ends. CDR3 length: 12 residues. This CDR3 reads CASSFHPGGAFF. CDR3 nucleotide sequence: TGTGCCAGCAGCTTCCACCCCGGGGGAGCTTTCTTT.

Notes on this clone: This sample also contains other DNA sequences that code for the same CDR3. The chain links TRBV15 to TRBJ1-5; a weak D match, TRBD1 (5 bases). The CDR3 loop spans 19 amino acids. From germline, CDR1 is LNHNV and CDR2 YYDKDF (reference sequence). Trimming took off 0 bases at V and 3 bases at J, with 21 bases between the two ends. The CDR3 spells CATSRDRGRGRSYNQPQHF. In nucleotides, the CDR3 is TGTGCCACCAGCAGAGATCGAGGGAGGGGCCGATCATACAATCAGCCCCAGCATTTT.

This clone has a count of ten or more. The chain links TRBV28 to TRBJ2-7; 8 nucleotides line up with TRBD1. Germline V gene lookup returns CDR1 MDHEN and CDR2 SYDVKM. The length of the CDR3 is 15 residues. V was clipped by 1 base and J by 4 bases; unmatched bases: 6. The DNA of the CDR3 is TGTGCCAGCAGTTTATCAGGGGGCGACGTTTACGAGCAGTACTTC. Protein sequence: CASSLSGGDVYEQYF.

Only a few counts were recorded for this clone. The rearrangement links TRBV6-6 to TRBJ1-6, with 9 bases lining up with TRBD1. The CDR3 sequence is 14 residues long. V gave up 7 bases and J gave up 12 bases; unmatched junction bases: 10. In germline, CDR1 is MNHNY, CDR2 SVGAGI (reference sequence). The CDR3 DNA sequence: TGTGCCAGCACCTCCGGGACAGGGAGCAGACCCCTCCACTTT. It is translated as CASTSGTGSRPLHF.

V is TRBV2 and J is TRBJ1-4; D is uncertain. The CDR3 consists of 15 residues. The germline V gene has CDR1 SNHLY and CDR2 FYNNEI. Trimming took off 7 bases at V and 0 bases at J, with 12 bases between the two ends. The CDR3, as DNA: TGTGCCAGCAATCCACTGCATGCAACTAATGAAAAACTGTTTTTT. Translation: CASNPLHATNEKLFF.

This rearrangement joins TRBV6-1 to TRBJ1-2; 8 bases map to TRBD1. V trimming: 4 bases; J trimming: 4 bases; junction bases outside the gene matches: 5. Per germline, CDR1 MNHNS and CDR2 SASEGT. There are 14 residues in the CDR3. The CDR3 DNA follows: TGTGCCAGCAGTGGACAGGGGAAGAGCTATGGCTACACCTTC. It specifies CASSGQGKSYGYTF.

The chain joins TRBV20-1 to TRBJ2-5; D gene ambiguous. Trimming stripped 7 bases from V and 2 bases from J, with 5 bases between. CDR1 is DFQATT, CDR2 SNEGSKA, per germline (reference sequence). This CDR3 is built from 10 residues. This CDR3 is CSGQQETQYF. CDR3 bases: TGCAGTGGGCAACAAGAGACCCAGTACTTC.

This rearrangement joins TRBV30 to TRBJ2-7; TRBD2 aligns across 7 bases. Germline V gives CDR1 GTSNPN, CDR2 SVGIG (reference sequence). CDR3 length: 15 amino acids. Trimming at V came to 4 bases and at J to 4 bases, leaving 13 bases not matched to a gene. CDR3: CAWIAQGGGTYEQYF. The CDR3 nucleotides are TGTGCCTGGATTGCCCAAGGCGGGGGTACGTACGAGCAGTACTTC.

This chain uses TRBV11-3 with TRBJ2-1; maybe TRBD1 (6 bases). The V end lost 6 bases, the J end lost 6 bases, and 18 bases lay between the germline ends. Germline values: CDR1 SGHNT, CDR2 YENEEA. The CDR3 totals 15 residues. This CDR3 reads CASSSGVGLGNEQFF. For the CDR3, the DNA is TGTGCCAGCAGTTCAGGGGTGGGCCTGGGCAATGAGCAGTTCTTC.

V and J are TRBV27 and TRBJ2-3; no reliable D call. The germline V and J ends were trimmed by 4 bases and 4 bases, with 6 bases remaining between them. The CDR3 runs to 12 residues. Germline lookup yields CDR1 MNHEY and CDR2 SMNVEV (reference sequence). CDR3 loop: CASSSSADTQYF. The CDR3, as DNA: TGTGCCAGCAGTTCTTCCGCAGATACGCAGTATTTT.

The rearrangement uses TRBV10-3 and TRBJ1-6; the D gene is possibly TRBD1 (6 bases). V was pared by 2 bases and J by 5 bases, with 7 bases between. The CDR3 loop spans 14 amino acids. Germline-derived CDR1 and CDR2 are ENHRY and SYGVKD. The CDR3 nucleotides read TGTGCCATCAGTGAGCCAGGGGATAATTCACCCCTCCACTTT. Protein: CAISEPGDNSPLHF.

This chain uses TRBV2 with TRBJ1-4; D ambiguous. V was pared by 6 bases and J by 7 bases, with 15 bases between. CDR3 length: 14 amino acids. Germline assignment: CDR1 SNHLY and CDR2 FYNNEI. The CDR3 bases are TGTGCCAGCAGGATGACGGACGGGAGTGAAAAACTGTTTTTT. Protein: CASRMTDGSEKLFF.

The chain carries TRBV7-8 and TRBJ2-3; the D gene is possibly TRBD2 (5 bases). Germline lookup yields CDR1 SGHVS and CDR2 FQNEAQ. The CDR3 is 16 amino acids. Trimming removed 1 base at V and 1 base at J, with 12 bases between. CDR3 nucleotides: TGTGCCAGCAGCTTAGTCAGGATGGGAGGCACAGATACGCAGTATTTT. Amino acid sequence: CASSLVRMGGTDTQYF.